This TCR beta chain was retrieved from a study of PD-1 blockade in classical Hodgkin lymphoma. Study outcomes and limitations: Only CD4+ TCR diversity, not CD8+, had risen significantly by C4D1.

Patients all relapsed after autologous stem cell transplantation, and there was variation in brentuximab vedotin exposure. As concerns this clone: Antigen: not known.

Sequencing was performed with immunoSEQ multiplex PCR; in TCRdb, only in-frame clones are kept and a portion is missing. The sample holds some 13,000 clones; 85% to 90% are singletons and the top ten take 37%. This CDR3 comprises 15 residues. Trimming stripped 0 bases from V and 8 bases from J, with 13 bases between. CDR1 LNHNV and CDR2 YYDKDF come from the germline V gene (reference sequence). This material consisted of peripheral blood mononuclear cells (PBMCs), taken at baseline. The J gene is TRBJ1-4, the V gene TRBV15, with D unresolved. The sequence came from a human donor with classical Hodgkin lymphoma. The CDR3 reads CATSRDRSSGEKLFF. In nucleotides, the CDR3 is TGTGCCACCAGCAGAGATCGTTCGTCTGGCGAAAAACTGTTTTTT.